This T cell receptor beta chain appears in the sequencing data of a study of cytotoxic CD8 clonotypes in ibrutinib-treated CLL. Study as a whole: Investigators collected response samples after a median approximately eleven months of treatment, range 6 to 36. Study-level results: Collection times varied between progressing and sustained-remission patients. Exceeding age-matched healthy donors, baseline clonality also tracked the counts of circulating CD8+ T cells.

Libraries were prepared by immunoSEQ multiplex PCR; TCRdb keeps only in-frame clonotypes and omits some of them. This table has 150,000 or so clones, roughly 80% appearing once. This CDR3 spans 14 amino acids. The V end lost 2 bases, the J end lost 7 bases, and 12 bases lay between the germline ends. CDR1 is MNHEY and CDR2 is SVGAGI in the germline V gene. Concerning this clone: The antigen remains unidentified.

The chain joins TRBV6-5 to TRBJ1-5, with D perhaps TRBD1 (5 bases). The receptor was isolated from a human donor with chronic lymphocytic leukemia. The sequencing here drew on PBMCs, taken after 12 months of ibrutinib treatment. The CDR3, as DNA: TGTGCCAGCAGTTACGGCAGGGACGGCCAGCCCCAGCATTTT. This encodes CASSYGRDGQPQHF.